The rows below give T cell receptor beta chains drawn from one sample of a study of T cell repertoires in cytomegalovirus infection. TCRdb reprocessed the reads via MiXCR and lists one record per CDR3 protein. The data contain about 250,000 distinct CDR3 sequences, around 15% of them seen just once; the ten biggest clones take up roughly 45%. Sequenced input: CD8+ T cells from PBMCs. The receptors were gathered from a human donor in good health (CMV status not recorded). Some clones in this sample may be carry-over from other donors' samples. Each CDR3 is given with its conserved first and last residue. The order of the fields is V gene, clone size, J gene, D gene, CDR3 DNA, CDR3 protein. D genes are given only for firm matches. The size entry is marked missing in some rows and otherwise reads once, few, many or a size class.

V gene: TRBV28; clone size: many; J gene: TRBJ2-1; D gene: .; CDR3 DNA: TGTGCCAGCAGTTTATGGAAAACAGGGTCCTCTTACAATGAGCAGTTCTTC; CDR3 protein: CASSLWKTGSSYNEQFF
V gene: TRBV20-1; clone size: many; J gene: TRBJ1-6; D gene: TRBD1; CDR3 DNA: TGCAGTGCTAGAACCCCGGGACAGGGGAGTTCACCCCTCCACTTT; CDR3 protein: CSARTPGQGSSPLHF
V gene: TRBV29-1; clone size: .; J gene: TRBJ1-1; D gene: .; CDR3 DNA: TGCAGCGCCCCGGAGGGCACTGAAGCTTTCTTT; CDR3 protein: CSAPEGTEAFF
V gene: TRBV7-2; clone size: many; J gene: TRBJ1-2; D gene: TRBD1; CDR3 DNA: TGTGCCAGCAGCCTCATGCGGACAGGGAGTGGGCTTATTGGCTACACCTTC; CDR3 protein: CASSLMRTGSGLIGYTF
V gene: TRBV15; clone size: .; J gene: TRBJ1-5; D gene: TRBD1; CDR3 DNA: TGTGCCACCGGGGACAGGGTATGGTCGGGCAATCAGCCCCAGCATTTT; CDR3 protein: CATGDRVWSGNQPQHF
V gene: TRBV28; clone size: .; J gene: TRBJ2-1; D gene: TRBD2; CDR3 DNA: TGTGCCAGCCGTTCTCTAGCGGGGGGAACCTACAATGAGCAGTTCTTC; CDR3 protein: CASRSLAGGTYNEQFF
V gene: TRBV10-3; clone size: .; J gene: TRBJ2-7; D gene: .; CDR3 DNA: TGTGCCATCACTAGGACAGACTCCTACGAGCAGTACTTC; CDR3 protein: CAITRTDSYEQYF
V gene: TRBV20-1; clone size: .; J gene: TRBJ2-5; D gene: .; CDR3 DNA: TGCAGTGCTGAATCGACAGACCTTCAAGAGACCCAGTACTTC; CDR3 protein: CSAESTDLQETQYF
V gene: TRBV5-8; clone size: .; J gene: TRBJ2-2; D gene: .; CDR3 DNA: TGTGCCAGCAGCTTGGAAGGGGGAGGCACCGGGGAGCTGTTTTTT; CDR3 protein: CASSLEGGGTGELFF
V gene: TRBV4-2; clone size: many; J gene: TRBJ2-1; D gene: TRBD1; CDR3 DNA: TGTGCCAGCAGCCCGCAGGGGACAGCGTTTACCTACAATGAGCAGTTCTTC; CDR3 protein: CASSPQGTAFTYNEQFF
V gene: TRBV6-5; clone size: many; J gene: TRBJ2-2; D gene: TRBD1; CDR3 DNA: TGTGCCAGCAGACCCGGGACAGACAACACCGGGGAGCTGTTTTTT; CDR3 protein: CASRPGTDNTGELFF
V gene: TRBV6-6; clone size: many; J gene: TRBJ2-2; D gene: .; CDR3 DNA: TGTGCCAGCAGTTACTCTCTTGAGACCGGGGAGCTGTTTTTT; CDR3 protein: CASSYSLETGELFF
V gene: TRBV7-9; clone size: .; J gene: TRBJ1-1; D gene: .; CDR3 DNA: TGTGCCAGCAGGTCGGGTTTGGCAGGGGATATGAACACTGAAGCTTTCTTT; CDR3 protein: CASRSGLAGDMNTEAFF
V gene: TRBV6-1; clone size: .; J gene: TRBJ1-1; D gene: .; CDR3 DNA: TGTGCCAGCAGTCACCAGTGGGTAAAGAACACTGAAGCTTTCTTT; CDR3 protein: CASSHQWVKNTEAFF
V gene: TRBV28; clone size: .; J gene: TRBJ1-3; D gene: .; CDR3 DNA: TGTGCCAGCAGTCTAAACAGGGTATTCTCTGGAGACACCATATATTTT; CDR3 protein: CASSLNRVFSGDTIYF
V gene: TRBV5-5; clone size: few; J gene: TRBJ2-7; D gene: .; CDR3 DNA: TGTGCCAGCAGCTTGACGCCGGGGTGGGCCGAGCAGTACTTC; CDR3 protein: CASSLTPGWAEQYF
V gene: TRBV11-2; clone size: .; J gene: TRBJ2-5; D gene: TRBD2; CDR3 DNA: TGTGCCAGCAGCTTAGACCCCGGGGGGTTAGGGGAGACCCAGTACTTC; CDR3 protein: CASSLDPGGLGETQYF
V gene: TRBV7-4; clone size: many; J gene: TRBJ1-5; D gene: .; CDR3 DNA: TGTGCCAGCAGCTTGGCGGGACAAGTCATCCGACAGCCCCAGCATTTT; CDR3 protein: CASSLAGQVIRQPQHF
V gene: TRBV7-8; clone size: many; J gene: TRBJ1-3; D gene: TRBD1; CDR3 DNA: TGTGCCAGCAGCTCGACAGGGCCTGGAAACACCATATATTTT; CDR3 protein: CASSSTGPGNTIYF
V gene: TRBV2; clone size: many; J gene: TRBJ2-7; D gene: TRBD1; CDR3 DNA: TGTGCCAGCACTCTACCCCAGGGGACAGGTTACAACGAGCAGTACTTC; CDR3 protein: CASTLPQGTGYNEQYF
V gene: TRBV28; clone size: .; J gene: TRBJ2-5; D gene: TRBD2; CDR3 DNA: TGTGCCAGCAGCCACGCGACTAGCGGGGTAGAGACCCAGTACTTC; CDR3 protein: CASSHATSGVETQYF
V gene: TRBV11-3; clone size: .; J gene: TRBJ2-2; D gene: TRBD1; CDR3 DNA: TGTGCCAGCAGCGCTTACGGGACAGCCCACACCGGGGAGCTGTTTTTT; CDR3 protein: CASSAYGTAHTGELFF
V gene: TRBV12-3/TRBV12-4; clone size: many; J gene: TRBJ1-1; D gene: .; CDR3 DNA: TGTGCCAGCATTGCGGGGGCGGACACTGAAGCTTTCTTT; CDR3 protein: CASIAGADTEAFF
V gene: TRBV7-2; clone size: many; J gene: TRBJ1-2; D gene: .; CDR3 DNA: TGTGCCAGGGAAGAGGGGAACTATGGCTACACCTTC; CDR3 protein: CAREEGNYGYTF
V gene: TRBV29-1; clone size: .; J gene: TRBJ2-1; D gene: .; CDR3 DNA: TGCAGCGTTGCGGGGACGACGGGTTTGTCCTACAATGAGCAGTTCTTC; CDR3 protein: CSVAGTTGLSYNEQFF
V gene: TRBV6-6; clone size: .; J gene: TRBJ2-7; D gene: .; CDR3 DNA: TGTGCCAGCAGCCCCCCCAGGAGAGCCTACGAGCAGTACTTC; CDR3 protein: CASSPPRRAYEQYF
V gene: TRBV7-8; clone size: many; J gene: TRBJ1-5; D gene: .; CDR3 DNA: TGTGCCAGCAGCTTGGACGCAGGGGTAATACCGCCCCAGCATTTT; CDR3 protein: CASSLDAGVIPPQHF
V gene: TRBV5-6; clone size: few; J gene: TRBJ2-7; D gene: .; CDR3 DNA: TGTGCCAGCAAGACGGGGGCGCAATACGAGCAGTACTTC; CDR3 protein: CASKTGAQYEQYF
V gene: TRBV19; clone size: few; J gene: TRBJ2-3; D gene: .; CDR3 DNA: TGTGCCAGTAGCTCTACATCTACACACACAGATACGCAGTATTTT; CDR3 protein: CASSSTSTHTDTQYF
V gene: TRBV2; clone size: few; J gene: TRBJ2-7; D gene: .; CDR3 DNA: TGTGCCAGCAGTGAAGCCCGGACAGCCTATAACTACGAGCAGTACTTC; CDR3 protein: CASSEARTAYNYEQYF
V gene: TRBV7-2; clone size: many; J gene: TRBJ2-1; D gene: .; CDR3 DNA: TGTGCCAGCAGCTCGCCGGCGAGCTCCTACAATGAGCAGTTCTTC; CDR3 protein: CASSSPASSYNEQFF
V gene: TRBV19; clone size: many; J gene: TRBJ1-1; D gene: .; CDR3 DNA: TGTGCCAGTAGTATTGGGCAGACTCTGATGAACACTGAAGCTTTCTTT; CDR3 protein: CASSIGQTLMNTEAFF
V gene: TRBV20-1; clone size: few; J gene: TRBJ2-3; D gene: TRBD2; CDR3 DNA: TGCAGTGCTAGACAACTAGCGGGGGTGGGTTGGGCGCAGTATTTT; CDR3 protein: CSARQLAGVGWAQYF
V gene: TRBV28; clone size: .; J gene: TRBJ2-7; D gene: TRBD2; CDR3 DNA: TGTGCCAGCAGTCTAGCGGGGGGGTTCTCCTACGAGCAGTACTTC; CDR3 protein: CASSLAGGFSYEQYF
V gene: TRBV20-1; clone size: many; J gene: TRBJ2-7; D gene: TRBD1; CDR3 DNA: TGCAGTGCAAGGACAGGGTCGGACTACGAGCAGTACTTC; CDR3 protein: CSARTGSDYEQYF
V gene: TRBV7-9; clone size: .; J gene: TRBJ2-1; D gene: .; CDR3 DNA: TGTGCCAGCAGCTTAGTTGCCGGGCCCCAGTTCTTC; CDR3 protein: CASSLVAGPQFF
V gene: TRBV5-5; clone size: .; J gene: TRBJ1-1; D gene: .; CDR3 DNA: TGTGCCAGCAGCTTGGCGTCAGGGGCCCGGAACACTGAAGCTTTCTTT; CDR3 protein: CASSLASGARNTEAFF
V gene: TRBV11-2; clone size: .; J gene: TRBJ1-2; D gene: TRBD1; CDR3 DNA: TGTGCCAGCAGCCTGCGACAGGGGGACTATGGCTACACCTTC; CDR3 protein: CASSLRQGDYGYTF
V gene: TRBV11-2; clone size: few; J gene: TRBJ2-5; D gene: TRBD2; CDR3 DNA: TGTGCCAGCAGCGAGACTAGCGGGGGGGAAGAGACCCAGTACTTC; CDR3 protein: CASSETSGGEETQYF
V gene: TRBV7-3; clone size: many; J gene: TRBJ2-1; D gene: .; CDR3 DNA: TGTGCCAGCAGCGCCGTTCCCAGCTCCTACAATGAGCAGTTCTTC; CDR3 protein: CASSAVPSSYNEQFF
V gene: TRBV13; clone size: .; J gene: TRBJ2-1; D gene: .; CDR3 DNA: TGTGCCAGCAGCTTCGGGGAGGATGAGCAGTTCTTC; CDR3 protein: CASSFGEDEQFF
V gene: TRBV12-3/TRBV12-4; clone size: many; J gene: TRBJ1-5; D gene: .; CDR3 DNA: TGTGCCAGCAGTTCCAAGGGACCTCCTACTGGGCCCCAGCATTTT; CDR3 protein: CASSSKGPPTGPQHF
V gene: TRBV6-2/TRBV6-3; clone size: many; J gene: TRBJ2-2; D gene: TRBD1; CDR3 DNA: TGTGCCAGTTTACGAACAGGGGATCGTACCGGGGAGCTGTTTTTT; CDR3 protein: CASLRTGDRTGELFF
V gene: TRBV9; clone size: few; J gene: TRBJ2-1; D gene: TRBD1; CDR3 DNA: TGTGCCAGCAGCCCGCAGGGGGATGAGCAGTTCTTC; CDR3 protein: CASSPQGDEQFF
V gene: TRBV14; clone size: few; J gene: TRBJ1-2; D gene: TRBD1; CDR3 DNA: TGTGCCAGCAGCCGGGGACAGAGAGTCAACTATGGCTACACCTTC; CDR3 protein: CASSRGQRVNYGYTF
V gene: TRBV7-6; clone size: few; J gene: TRBJ1-2; D gene: .; CDR3 DNA: TGTGCCAGCAGCTTAAGGGGGAGAGCCTATGGCTACACCTTC; CDR3 protein: CASSLRGRAYGYTF
V gene: TRBV27; clone size: many; J gene: TRBJ2-3; D gene: .; CDR3 DNA: TGTGCCAGCAATCTACAGGGTCCGACGATGGTCACAGATACGCAGTATTTT; CDR3 protein: CASNLQGPTMVTDTQYF